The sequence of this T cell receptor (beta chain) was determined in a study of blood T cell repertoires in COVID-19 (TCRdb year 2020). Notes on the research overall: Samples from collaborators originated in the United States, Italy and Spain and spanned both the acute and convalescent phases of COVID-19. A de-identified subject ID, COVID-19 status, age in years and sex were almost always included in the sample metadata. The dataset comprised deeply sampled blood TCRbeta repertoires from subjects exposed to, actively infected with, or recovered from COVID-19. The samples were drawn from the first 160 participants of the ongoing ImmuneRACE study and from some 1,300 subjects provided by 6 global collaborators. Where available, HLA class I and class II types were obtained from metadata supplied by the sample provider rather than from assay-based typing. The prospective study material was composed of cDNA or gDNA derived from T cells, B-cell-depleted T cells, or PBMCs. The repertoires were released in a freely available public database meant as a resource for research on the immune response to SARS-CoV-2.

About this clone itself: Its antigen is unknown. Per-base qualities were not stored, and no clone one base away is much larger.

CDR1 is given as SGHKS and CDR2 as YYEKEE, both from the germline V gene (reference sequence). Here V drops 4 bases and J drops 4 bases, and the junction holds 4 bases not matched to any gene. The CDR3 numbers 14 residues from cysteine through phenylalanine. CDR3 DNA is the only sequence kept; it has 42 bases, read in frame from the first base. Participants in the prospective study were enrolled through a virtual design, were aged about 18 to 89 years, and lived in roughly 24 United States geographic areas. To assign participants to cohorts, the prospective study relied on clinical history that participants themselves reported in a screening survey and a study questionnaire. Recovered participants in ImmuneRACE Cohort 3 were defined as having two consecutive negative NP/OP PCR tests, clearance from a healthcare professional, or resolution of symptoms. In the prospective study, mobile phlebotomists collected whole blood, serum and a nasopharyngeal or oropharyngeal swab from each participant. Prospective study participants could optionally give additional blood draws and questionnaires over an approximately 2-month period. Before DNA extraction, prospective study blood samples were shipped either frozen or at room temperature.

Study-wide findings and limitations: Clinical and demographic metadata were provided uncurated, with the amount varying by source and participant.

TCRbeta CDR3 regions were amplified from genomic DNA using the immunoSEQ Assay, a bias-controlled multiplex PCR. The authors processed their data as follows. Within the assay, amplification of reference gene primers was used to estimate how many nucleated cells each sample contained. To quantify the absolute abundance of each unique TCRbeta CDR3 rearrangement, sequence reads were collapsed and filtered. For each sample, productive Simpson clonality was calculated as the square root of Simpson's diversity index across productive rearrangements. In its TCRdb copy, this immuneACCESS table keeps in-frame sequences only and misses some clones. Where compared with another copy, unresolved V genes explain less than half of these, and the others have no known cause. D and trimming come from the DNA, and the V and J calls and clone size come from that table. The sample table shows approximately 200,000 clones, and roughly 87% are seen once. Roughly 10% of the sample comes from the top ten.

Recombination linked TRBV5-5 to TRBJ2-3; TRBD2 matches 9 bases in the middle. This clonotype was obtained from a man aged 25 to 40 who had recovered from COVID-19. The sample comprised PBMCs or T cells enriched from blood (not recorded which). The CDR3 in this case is CASSHRTSADTQYF. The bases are TGTGCCAGCAGCCATAGGACTAGCGCAGATACGCAGTATTTT. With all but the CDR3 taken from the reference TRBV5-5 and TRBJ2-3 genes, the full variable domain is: DAGVTQSPTHLIKTRGQQVTLRCSPISGHKSVSWYQQVLGQGPQFIFQYYEKEERGRGNFPDRFSARQFPNYSSELNVNALLLGDSALYLCASSHRTSADTQYFGPGTRLTVL.